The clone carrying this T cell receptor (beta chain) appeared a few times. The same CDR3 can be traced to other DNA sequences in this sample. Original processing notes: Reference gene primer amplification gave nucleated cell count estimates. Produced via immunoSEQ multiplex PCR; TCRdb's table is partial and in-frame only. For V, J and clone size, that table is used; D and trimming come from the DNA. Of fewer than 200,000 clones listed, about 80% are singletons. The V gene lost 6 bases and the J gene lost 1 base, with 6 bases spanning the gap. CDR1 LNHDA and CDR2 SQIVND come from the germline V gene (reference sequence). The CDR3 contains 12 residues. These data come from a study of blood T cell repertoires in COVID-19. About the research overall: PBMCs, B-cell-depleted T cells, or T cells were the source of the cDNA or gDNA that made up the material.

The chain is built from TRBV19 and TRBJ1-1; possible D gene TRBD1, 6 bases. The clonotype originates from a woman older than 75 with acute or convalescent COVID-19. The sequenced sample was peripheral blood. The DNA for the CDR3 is TGTGCCAGTAGAGGGGGGAACACTGAAGCTTTCTTT. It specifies CASRGGNTEAFF. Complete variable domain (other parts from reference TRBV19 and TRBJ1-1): DGGITQSPKYLFRKEGQNVTLSCEQNLNHDAMYWYRQDPGQGLRLIYYSQIVNDFQKGDIAEGYSVSREKKESFPLTVTSAQKNPTAFYLCASRGGNTEAFFGQGTRLTVV.